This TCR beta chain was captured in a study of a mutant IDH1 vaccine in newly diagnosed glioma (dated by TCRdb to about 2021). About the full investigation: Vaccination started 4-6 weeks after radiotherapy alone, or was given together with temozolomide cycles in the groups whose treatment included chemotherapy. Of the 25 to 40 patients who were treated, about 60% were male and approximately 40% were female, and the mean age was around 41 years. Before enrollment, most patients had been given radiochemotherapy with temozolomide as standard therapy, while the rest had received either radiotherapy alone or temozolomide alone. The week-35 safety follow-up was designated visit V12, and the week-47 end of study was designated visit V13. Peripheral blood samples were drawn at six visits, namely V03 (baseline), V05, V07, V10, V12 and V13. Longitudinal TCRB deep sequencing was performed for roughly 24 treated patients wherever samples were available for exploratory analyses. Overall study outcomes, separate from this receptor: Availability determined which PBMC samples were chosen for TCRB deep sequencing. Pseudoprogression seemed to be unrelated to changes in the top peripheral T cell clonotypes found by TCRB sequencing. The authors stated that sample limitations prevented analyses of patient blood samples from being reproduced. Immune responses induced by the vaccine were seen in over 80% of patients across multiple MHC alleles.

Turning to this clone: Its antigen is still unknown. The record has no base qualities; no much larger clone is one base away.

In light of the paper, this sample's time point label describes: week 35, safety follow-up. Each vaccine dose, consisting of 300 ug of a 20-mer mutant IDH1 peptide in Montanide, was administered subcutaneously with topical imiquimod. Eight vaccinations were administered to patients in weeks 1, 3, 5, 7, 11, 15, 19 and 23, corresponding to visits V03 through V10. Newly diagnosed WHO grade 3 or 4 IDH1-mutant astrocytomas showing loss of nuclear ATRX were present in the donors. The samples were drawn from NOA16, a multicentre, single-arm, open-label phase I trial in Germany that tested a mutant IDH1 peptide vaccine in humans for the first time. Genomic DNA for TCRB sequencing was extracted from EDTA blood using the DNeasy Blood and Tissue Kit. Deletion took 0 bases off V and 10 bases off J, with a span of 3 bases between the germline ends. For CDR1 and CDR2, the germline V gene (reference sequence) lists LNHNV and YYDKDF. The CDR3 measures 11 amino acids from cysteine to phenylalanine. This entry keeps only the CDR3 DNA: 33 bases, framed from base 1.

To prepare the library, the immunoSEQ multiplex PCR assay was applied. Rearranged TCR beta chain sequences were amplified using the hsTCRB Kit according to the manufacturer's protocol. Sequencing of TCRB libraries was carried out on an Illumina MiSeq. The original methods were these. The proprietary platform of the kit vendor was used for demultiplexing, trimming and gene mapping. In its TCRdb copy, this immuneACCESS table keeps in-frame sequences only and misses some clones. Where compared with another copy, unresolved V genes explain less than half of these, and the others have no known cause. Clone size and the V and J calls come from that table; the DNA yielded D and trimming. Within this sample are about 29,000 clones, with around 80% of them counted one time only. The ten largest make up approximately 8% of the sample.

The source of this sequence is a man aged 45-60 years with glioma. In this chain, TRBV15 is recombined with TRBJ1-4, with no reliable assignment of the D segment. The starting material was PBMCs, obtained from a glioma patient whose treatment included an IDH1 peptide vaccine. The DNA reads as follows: TGTGCCACCAGCAGAGAGGGAAAACTGTTTTTT. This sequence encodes CATSREGKLFF.